The T cell receptor beta chain described here comes from a study of regulatory T cells in long-lasting Graves disease. This clonotype was seen at least ten times. What it recognizes is unknown. Germline lookup yields CDR1 DFQATT and CDR2 SNEGSKA (reference sequence). Trimming left V 5 bases short and J 7 bases short, with 17 bases between. The CDR3 sequence is 14 residues long. Findings of the study overall: Study was limited to peripheral blood, excluding thyroid tissue.

Relying on iRepertoire HTBI primers and Arm-PCR of CDR3 regions, the team built TCR beta libraries. TCRdb reanalysed the multiplex PCR reads using MiXCR and keeps one entry per CDR3 protein. Among 400,000 to 500,000 distinct CDR3 sequences listed, under 15% were seen once. Sample time point: newly diagnosed GD, antithyroid drugs for less than 3 months. Preparation of the TCR library used RNA extracted from PBMCs. Guidelines of the American Thyroid Association were used to diagnose Graves' disease. These data were also reused for a study on T cells in Graves' hyperthyroidism and ophthalmopathy. That work contributes: During a first-round RT-PCR of the TCR CDR3, the HTBI primer set was used.

This sequence was found in a woman aged 25 to 39 with Graves disease. The rearrangement links TRBV20-1 to TRBJ2-2; the D gene is possibly TRBD2 (5 bases). The specimen was peripheral blood mononuclear cells (PBMCs), collected at new diagnosis, from a patient treated with antithyroid drugs. This chain's CDR3 is CSAGGPGAGGELFF. In DNA form, the CDR3 reads TGCAGTGCTGGTGGCCCGGGCGCGGGCGGGGAGCTGTTTTTT.